Following are 22 T cell receptor beta chains from one sample sequenced in a study of T-cell reconstitution after alpha-beta-depleted transplantation in children. Preparing the TCRbeta library involved the use of unique molecular identifiers. TCRdb analysed the PCR reads with MiXCR anew, one entry per CDR3 protein. The sample has hundreds of thousands of distinct CDR3 sequences; over 10% are singletons. Here the sequenced sample was PBMCs, taken before TCRalphabeta/CD19-depleted stem cell transplant. The receptors derive from a girl aged 2-10 years with congenital amegakaryocytic thrombocytopenia, due to receive a stem cell transplant.

There are many counts of this clonotype. The chain combines TRBV6-5 with TRBJ1-1, with TRBD1 matching over 7 bases. The junction had 6 bases not matched to a gene; V was cut back by 4 bases and J by 1 base. Germline V CDR1 and CDR2: MNHEY, SVGAGI. The CDR3 covers 15 residues. In DNA form, the CDR3 reads TGTGCCAGCAGTTTAACGGGACAGACGAACACTGAAGCTTTCTTT. It specifies CASSLTGQTNTEAFF.

This sequence joins TRBV20-1 and TRBJ2-7; 9 positions match TRBD2. Germline values: CDR1 DFQATT, CDR2 SNEGSKA (reference sequence). The CDR3 spans 13 residues. The CDR3: CSFGLAGIYEQYF. CDR3 in DNA: TGCTCCTTCGGGCTAGCGGGGATCTACGAGCAGTACTTC.

This chain uses TRBV7-2 with TRBJ1-6; D unclear. Germline V gene data show CDR1 as SGHTA and CDR2 as FQGNSA. Between the trimmed V and J ends, which lost 3 bases and 7 bases, there was a span of 10 bases. The CDR3 has 14 residues. CDR3 DNA: TGTGCCAGCAGCTTCGGCCTAACCAATTCACCCCTCCACTTT. Translation gives CASSFGLTNSPLHF.

Remarks on this clonotype: The junction departs from germline at one end; a sequencing error may be responsible. The chain recombines TRBV12-3 or TRBV12-4 with TRBJ2-3, with 7 bases aligning to TRBD2. There are 15 residues in the CDR3. The CDR3 region is CVSSFRGSQGDTQYF. The CDR3 DNA reads TGTGTCAGCAGTTTTCGCGGGAGCCAGGGAGATACGCAGTATTTT.

Details on this clonotype: Given a much more abundant clone one base away, this may be a read error. The chain employs TRBV20-1 and TRBJ2-7; D gene uncertain. V lost 5 bases and J lost 2, with 22 bases in between. The CDR3 has 16 amino acids. The V gene's germline CDR1 is DFQATT and CDR2 SNEGSKA (reference sequence). CDR3 coding DNA: TGCAGTGCTTCCCCACTCTGGGCAGCACCAACCTACGAGCAGTACTTC. Amino acids: CSASPLWAAPTYEQYF.

At least ten counts were recorded for this clonotype. The chain joins TRBV12-3 or TRBV12-4 to TRBJ2-4, with TRBD2 matching over 13 bases. The length of the CDR3 is 17 residues. J gave up 0 bases and V 7 bases, and 6 bases lay outside the gene matches. The chain's CDR3 is CASTSGTSGKAKNIQYF. The DNA for the CDR3 is TGTGCCAGCACCTCCGGGACTAGCGGGAAAGCCAAAAACATTCAGTACTTC.

This clonotype was seen many times. This chain uses TRBV7-8 with TRBJ1-6; TRBD1 might be the D (5 bases). The V and J ends lost 5 bases and 9 bases respectively, with 14 bases between them. The CDR3 has 14 residues. Germline CDR1 reads SGHVS; CDR2 reads FQNEAQ. CDR3 bases: TGTGCCAGCAGCCTAGGAGTGGGGGGTTCACCCCTCCACTTT. Translation: CASSLGVGGSPLHF.

This clonotype was seen only a few times. The chain has TRBV12-3 or TRBV12-4 and TRBJ2-7; perhaps TRBD1 as D (6 bases). V was trimmed by 6 bases and J by 7 bases, leaving 16 bases between them. The CDR3 is 13 residues long. CDR3 coding DNA: TGTGCCAGCAGAGGACAGCCCCCTGGGGAGCAGTACTTC. Protein product: CASRGQPPGEQYF.

The table lists this clonotype with many counts. The V and J genes are TRBV20-1 and TRBJ2-1, with 8 bases matching TRBD2. V trimming: 0 bases; J trimming: 8 bases; junction bases outside the gene matches: 9. Per germline, CDR1 DFQATT and CDR2 SNEGSKA (reference sequence). This CDR3 has 15 residues. The CDR3 region is CSARDPTGGWDEQFF. The CDR3 DNA is TGCAGTGCTAGAGATCCGACGGGAGGGTGGGATGAGCAGTTCTTC.

This clonotype was picked up a small number of times. J is TRBJ1-4 and V is TRBV12-3 or TRBV12-4, with no clear D. This CDR3 has 14 residues. V lost 5 bases to trimming and J lost 4 bases, with 11 bases between them. The CDR3 loop is CASSTEFSNEKLFF. Written as DNA, the CDR3 is TGTGCCAGCAGTACGGAGTTTAGTAATGAAAAACTGTTTTTT.

The chain links TRBV7-3 to TRBJ1-1, with 8 bases matching TRBD1. Losses at the gene ends were 5 bases for V and 1 base for J; bases not matched to a gene: 6. Looked up from germline, CDR1 is SGHTA and CDR2 is FQGTGA. The CDR3 covers 15 residues. The CDR3 here is CASSLADRGNTEAFF. The CDR3 nucleotides are TGTGCCAGCAGCCTGGCCGACAGGGGGAACACTGAAGCTTTCTTT.

This clonotype was found a few times. The chain combines TRBV20-1 with TRBJ2-7; 8 nucleotides match TRBD2. The germline gives CDR1 DFQATT, CDR2 SNEGSKA (reference sequence). The CDR3 runs to 13 residues. The J segment lost 0 bases and the V segment lost 7 bases, leaving 5 bases of the junction unmatched. DNA of the CDR3: TGCAGTGGGAGAAGCGGGAGCTCCTACGAGCAGTACTTC. Protein: CSGRSGSSYEQYF.

This clonotype showed up many times. The gene calls are TRBV29-1 and TRBJ2-3; 10 positions match TRBD2. Per the germline V gene, CDR1 is SQVTM and CDR2 is ANQGSEA. The CDR3 has 14 residues. V shed 4 bases and J 5 bases; nucleotides not matched to a gene: 6. In DNA form, the CDR3 reads TGCAGCGTTGGGTCTAGCGGGAGCGGAGATACGCAGTATTTT. This gives the protein CSVGSSGSGDTQYF.

This chain joins TRBV5-5 and TRBJ2-2, with D maybe TRBD1 (6 bases). The V end lost 4 bases, the J end lost 6 bases, and 10 bases lay between the germline ends. The CDR3 runs 13 residues. The germline gives CDR1 SGHKS, CDR2 YYEKEE (reference sequence). The CDR3 sequence: CASSRTVAGELFF. In DNA, the CDR3 is TGTGCCAGCAGCCGGACAGTTGCCGGGGAGCTGTTTTTT.

This clonotype came up many times. The rearrangement joins TRBV28 to TRBJ2-3, with D possibly being TRBD2 (5 bases). Germline lookup yields CDR1 MDHEN and CDR2 SYDVKM. The CDR3 totals 14 residues. Deletions cut 1 base from V and 4 bases from J, with 9 bases between. The CDR3 loop reads CASSLYPGSDTQYF. In DNA form, the CDR3 reads TGTGCCAGCAGTTTATATCCGGGGTCAGATACGCAGTATTTT.

This clonotype was seen repeatedly, ten times or more. The V gene is TRBV20-1, the J gene TRBJ1-2, with no clear D. V was trimmed by 1 base and J by 4 bases, leaving 10 bases between them. This CDR3 region has 13 residues. CDR1 is DFQATT, CDR2 SNEGSKA, per germline (reference sequence). CDR3 loop: CSARGYTFYGYTF. CDR3 DNA: TGCAGTGCTAGAGGCTACACTTTCTATGGCTACACCTTC.

Ten or more counts support this clonotype. J is TRBJ2-5 and V is TRBV20-1, with D uncertain. The CDR3 loop spans 14 amino acids. Germline V gene lookup returns CDR1 DFQATT and CDR2 SNEGSKA (reference sequence). Deletions cut 6 bases from V and 0 bases from J, with 14 bases between. The CDR3 nucleotides read TGCAGTGCATGCCCCTACGGCGACCAAGAGACCCAGTACTTC. Amino acids: CSACPYGDQETQYF.

This clonotype was found a few times. The V call is TRBV5-1, the J call TRBJ2-3; TRBD1 or TRBD2 may be the D gene (5 bases each). V was clipped by 3 bases and J by 5 bases, with 19 bases between them. The CDR3 loop spans 16 amino acids. Germline CDR1 is SGHRS and CDR2 is YFSETQ. The CDR3 region is CASSSDVDLRGDTQYF. The CDR3 DNA follows: TGCGCCAGCAGCTCGGACGTGGATTTGAGGGGAGATACGCAGTATTTT.

The chain combines TRBV7-4 with TRBJ2-3, with 7 bases identical to TRBD2. V gave up 3 bases and J gave up 0 bases; unmatched junction bases: 30. The CDR3 totals 24 residues. Germline CDR1 and CDR2: SGHVT and SQSDAQ. CDR3 residues: CASSFRYGLPSSGVHPKSTDTQYF. CDR3 sequence (DNA): TGTGCCAGCAGCTTCCGGTATGGACTCCCCTCAAGCGGGGTCCACCCAAAAAGCACAGATACGCAGTATTTT.

This clonotype was detected ten times or more. The chain uses TRBV5-1 and TRBJ2-3; the match to TRBD2 covers 7 bases. The CDR3 is 15 residues long. Germline values: CDR1 SGHRS, CDR2 YFSETQ. With 0 bases clipped from V and 4 bases from J, the junction kept 5 bases outside the gene matches. The DNA for the CDR3 is TGCGCCAGCAGCTTGGTCGGCGGGAGTCCAGATACGCAGTATTTT. Amino acid sequence: CASSLVGGSPDTQYF.

This clonotype was found a few times. The V and J genes are TRBV20-1 and TRBJ1-5; D ambiguous. The germline V and J ends were trimmed by 6 bases and 4 bases, with 10 bases remaining between them. Germline CDR1 DFQATT, CDR2 SNEGSKA (reference sequence). CDR3 length: 12 amino acids. Here the CDR3 reads CSAGDRNQPQHF. The CDR3 DNA reads as TGCAGTGCCGGGGATAGGAATCAGCCCCAGCATTTT.

This clonotype was seen more than once but under ten times. The genes are TRBV27 and TRBJ2-3; D may match TRBD1 or TRBD2 (5 bases each). CDR3 length: 15 residues. Germline CDR1 MNHEY, CDR2 SMNVEV (reference sequence). V shed 5 bases and J shed 3 bases, with 15 bases lying between them. CDR3 nucleotides: TGTGCCAGCAGTAAGGGGCGGGCTCGTACAGATACGCAGTATTTT. Translating it yields CASSKGRARTDTQYF.